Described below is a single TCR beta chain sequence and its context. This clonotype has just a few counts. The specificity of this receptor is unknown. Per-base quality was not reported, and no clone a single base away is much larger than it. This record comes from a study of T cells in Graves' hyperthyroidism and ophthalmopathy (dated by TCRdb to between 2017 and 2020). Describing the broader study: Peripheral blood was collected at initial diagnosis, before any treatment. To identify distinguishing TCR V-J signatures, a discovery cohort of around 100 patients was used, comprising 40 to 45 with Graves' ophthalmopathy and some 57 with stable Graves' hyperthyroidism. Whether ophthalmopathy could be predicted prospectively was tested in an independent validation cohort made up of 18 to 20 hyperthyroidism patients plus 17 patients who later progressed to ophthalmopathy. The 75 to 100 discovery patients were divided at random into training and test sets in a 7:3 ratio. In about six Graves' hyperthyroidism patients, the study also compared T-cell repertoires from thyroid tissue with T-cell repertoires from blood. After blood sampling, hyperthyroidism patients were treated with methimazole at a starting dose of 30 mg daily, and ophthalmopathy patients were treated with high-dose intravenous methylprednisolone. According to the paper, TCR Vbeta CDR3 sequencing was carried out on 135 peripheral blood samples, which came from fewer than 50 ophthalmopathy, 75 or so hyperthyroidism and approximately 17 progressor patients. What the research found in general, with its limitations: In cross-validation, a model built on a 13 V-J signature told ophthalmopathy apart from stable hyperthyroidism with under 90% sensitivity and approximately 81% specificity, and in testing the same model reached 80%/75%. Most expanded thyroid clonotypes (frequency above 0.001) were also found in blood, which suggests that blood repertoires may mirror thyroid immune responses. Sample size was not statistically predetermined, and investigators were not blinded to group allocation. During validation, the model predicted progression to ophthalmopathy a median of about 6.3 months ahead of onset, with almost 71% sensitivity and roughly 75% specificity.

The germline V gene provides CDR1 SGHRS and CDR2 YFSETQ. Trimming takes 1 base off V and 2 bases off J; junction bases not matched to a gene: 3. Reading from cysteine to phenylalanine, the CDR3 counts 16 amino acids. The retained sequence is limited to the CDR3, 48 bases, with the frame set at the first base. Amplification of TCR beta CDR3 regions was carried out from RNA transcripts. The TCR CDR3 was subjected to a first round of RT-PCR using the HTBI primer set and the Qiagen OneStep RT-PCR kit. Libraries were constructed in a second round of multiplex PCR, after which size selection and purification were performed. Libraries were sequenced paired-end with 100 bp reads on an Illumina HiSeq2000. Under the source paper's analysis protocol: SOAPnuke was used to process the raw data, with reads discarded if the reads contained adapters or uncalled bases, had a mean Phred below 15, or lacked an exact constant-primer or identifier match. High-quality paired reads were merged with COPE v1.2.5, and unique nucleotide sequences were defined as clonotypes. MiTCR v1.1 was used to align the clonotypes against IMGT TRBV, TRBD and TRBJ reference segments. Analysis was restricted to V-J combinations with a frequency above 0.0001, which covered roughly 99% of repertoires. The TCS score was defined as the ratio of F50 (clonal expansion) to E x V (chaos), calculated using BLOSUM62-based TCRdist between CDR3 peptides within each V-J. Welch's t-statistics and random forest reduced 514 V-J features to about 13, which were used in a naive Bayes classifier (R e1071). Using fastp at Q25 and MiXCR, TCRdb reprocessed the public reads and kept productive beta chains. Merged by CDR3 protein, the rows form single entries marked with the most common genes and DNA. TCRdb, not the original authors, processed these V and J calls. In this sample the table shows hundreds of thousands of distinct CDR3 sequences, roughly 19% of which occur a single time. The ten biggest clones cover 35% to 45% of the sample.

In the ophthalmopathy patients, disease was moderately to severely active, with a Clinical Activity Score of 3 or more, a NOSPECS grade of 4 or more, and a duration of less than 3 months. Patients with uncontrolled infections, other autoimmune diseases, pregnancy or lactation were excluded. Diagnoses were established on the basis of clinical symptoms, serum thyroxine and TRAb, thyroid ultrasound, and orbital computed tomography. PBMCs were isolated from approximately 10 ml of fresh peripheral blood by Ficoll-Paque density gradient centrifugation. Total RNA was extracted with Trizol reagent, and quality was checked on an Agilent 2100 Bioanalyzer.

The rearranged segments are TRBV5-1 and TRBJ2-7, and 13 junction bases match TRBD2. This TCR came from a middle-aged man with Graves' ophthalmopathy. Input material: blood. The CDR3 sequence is CASSLTGTSGTYEQYF. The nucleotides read TGCGCCAGCAGCTTGACCGGGACTAGCGGGACCTACGAGCAGTACTTC.